Shown below are 21 T cell receptor beta chains from a single sample sequenced in a study of T cells after yellow fever vaccination. Each CDR3 protein is one row after TCRdb ran MiXCR on the 5' RACE reads. Of around 230,000 distinct CDR3 sequences listed, approximately 6.7% were seen once; the top ten hold 0.85% to 1.2%. Here the sequenced sample was CD4+ T cells sorted from PBMCs, taken on the day of the yellow fever booster vaccination. Every receptor here comes from a man younger than 40 who received the YFV17D yellow fever vaccine.

This clonotype was counted many times. The genes are TRBV7-2 and TRBJ2-3; 8 nucleotides line up with TRBD2. The CDR3 is 16 residues long. With V trimmed by 5 bases and J by 7 bases, 14 bases remained unmatched. Germline-derived CDR1 and CDR2 are SGHTA and FQGNSA. The CDR3 coding sequence is TGTGCCAGCAGCCGTTCCGCCCAGCGGGAGATGAATACGCAGTATTTT. Its translation is CASSRSAQREMNTQYF.

The chain combines TRBV6-5 with TRBJ2-3; perhaps TRBD1 as D (6 bases). The CDR3 is 14 amino acids. Germline V CDR1 and CDR2: MNHEY, SVGAGI. The V and J ends lost 2 bases and 6 bases respectively, with 12 bases between them. In DNA form, the CDR3 reads TGTGCCAGCAGTTACCCCCTGGGGGCCGATACGCAGTATTTT. Residues: CASSYPLGADTQYF.

In this sample, this clonotype turned up a few times. The V gene is TRBV14, the J gene TRBJ1-4; weak D call: TRBD1 (6 bases). CDR1 is SGHDN and CDR2 is FVKESK in the germline V gene. V was shortened by 4 bases and J by 7 bases, with 16 bases between the two germline ends. This CDR3 comprises 15 residues. The CDR3 loop is CASSPRLGGREKLFF. The CDR3 region has the DNA TGTGCCAGCAGCCCCCGCCTAGGGGGACGTGAAAAACTGTTTTTT.

CDR3 sequence (DNA): TGTGCCAGCAGCCGGGACTTCAGCACAGATACGCAGTATTTT. As protein: CASSRDFSTDTQYF. The chain employs TRBV7-2 and TRBJ2-3, with a possible D match to TRBD2 (6 bases). The CDR3 runs to 14 residues. Deletions cut 5 bases from V and 0 bases from J, with 9 bases between. Germline assignment: CDR1 SGHTA and CDR2 FQGNSA.

This clonotype was seen many times. V is TRBV5-1 and J is TRBJ2-1, with D perhaps matching TRBD1 (6 bases). Per germline, CDR1 SGHRS and CDR2 YFSETQ. The CDR3 sequence is 13 residues long. V was clipped by 4 bases and J by 15 bases, with 20 bases between them. DNA for the CDR3: TGCGCCAGCAGCCCCTCGGACGGACAGAAGGTGTTCTTC. Its translation: CASSPSDGQKVFF.

Remarks on this clonotype: This may come from a read error, since a much larger clone is one base off. The chain combines TRBV4-3 with TRBJ1-4, with 7 bases lining up with TRBD1. In germline, CDR1 is LGHNA, CDR2 YSLEER. The length of the CDR3 is 15 residues. After removal of 6 bases from V and 4 bases from J, the junction contained 8 bases not matched to a gene. The CDR3 DNA reads TGCGCCAGCAGTCAGCAGGGACAGTTTAATGAAAAACTGTTTTTT. This codes for CASSQQGQFNEKLFF.

The chain carries TRBV6-2 or TRBV6-3 and TRBJ2-7, with 9 positions matching TRBD1. The germline CDR1 and CDR2 sequences are MNHEY and SVGEGT. The CDR3 covers 16 residues. V was pared by 2 bases and J by 0 bases, with 5 bases of the junction left unmatched. In DNA form, the CDR3 reads TGTGCCAGCAGTTACCCGACAGGGGGAACCTCCTACGAGCAGTACTTC. Translating gives CASSYPTGGTSYEQYF.

This clonotype was observed a few times. V and J are TRBV21-1 and TRBJ2-7. TRBV21-1 has pseudogene status. This CDR3 comprises 16 residues. For the CDR3, the DNA is TGTGCCAGCAGCAAATGTTGGTACAGAACCCCCTACGAGCAGTACTTC. This encodes CASSKCWYRTPYEQYF.

This clonotype was seen at least ten times. V usage is TRBV7-2 and J usage is TRBJ2-7, with D hard to call. Trimming pared 5 bases from V and 8 bases from J, leaving 13 bases between. This CDR3 comprises 12 residues. The germline V gene has CDR1 SGHTA and CDR2 FQGNSA. The chain's CDR3 is CASSARSRQQYF. In DNA form, the CDR3 reads TGTGCCAGCAGCGCCCGGTCGAGACAGCAGTACTTC.

This clonotype was recorded a few times. J is TRBJ2-1 and V is TRBV11-2; D is possibly TRBD2 (6 bases). CDR1 SGHAT and CDR2 FQNNGV come from the germline V gene. The V end was cut by 3 bases, the J end by 8 bases, with 11 bases between. The CDR3 totals 13 residues. In DNA form, the CDR3 reads TGTGCCAGCAGCTTCTCGCCGGGGGATGAGCAGTTCTTC. It codes for CASSFSPGDEQFF.

This clonotype was seen repeatedly, ten times or more. V gene TRBV12-3 or TRBV12-4 combines with J gene TRBJ2-3; tentative D call: TRBD2 (5 bases). The CDR3 has 13 amino acids. The ends were cut back, 5 bases at V and 6 bases at J, with 12 bases in the middle. The CDR3 is CASSTGYYDTQYF. CDR3 bases: TGTGCCAGCAGTACGGGATACTATGATACGCAGTATTTT.

This clonotype was seen at least ten times. The rearrangement links TRBV6-4 to TRBJ2-1; TRBD2 is a possible D gene (5 bases). Per the germline V gene, CDR1 is MRHNA and CDR2 is SNTAGT. The CDR3 is 14 amino acids. The V and J ends lost 0 bases and 8 bases respectively, with 11 bases between them. The CDR3 DNA follows: TGTGCCAGCAGTGACTCGTTAGCGAAGGATGAGCAGTTCTTC. This gives the protein CASSDSLAKDEQFF.

This clonotype appeared a few times. The CDR3 spells CASSLARGGQGSYEQYF. As DNA, the CDR3 is TGTGCCAGCAGCTTAGCCCGGGGGGGACAGGGATCCTACGAGCAGTACTTC. The rearrangement joins TRBV7-2 to TRBJ2-7, with D possibly being TRBD1 (9 bases). This CDR3 has 17 amino acids. Deletions cut 0 bases from V and 1 base from J, with 16 bases between. Germline CDR1 and CDR2: SGHTA and FQGNSA.

This sequence joins TRBV12-3 or TRBV12-4 and TRBJ2-2, with 7 bases that match TRBD1. This CDR3 is 14 amino acids long. Trimming cost V 2 bases and J 3 bases; bases outside gene matches: 0. The CDR3: CASSLQGDTGELFF. In DNA form, the CDR3 reads TGTGCCAGCAGTTTACAGGGGGACACCGGGGAGCTGTTTTTT.

CDR3 nucleotides: TGTGCCAGCAGTCTTCGTAGGACTAGCACGGGCGGAGATACGCAGTATTTT. This sequence encodes CASSLRRTSTGGDTQYF. This chain uses TRBV12-3 or TRBV12-4 with TRBJ2-3; 8 nucleotides line up with TRBD2. CDR3 length: 17 amino acids. With V trimmed by 5 bases and J by 5 bases, 15 bases remained unmatched.

This clonotype has a handful of counts. The chain uses TRBV29-1 and TRBJ2-7; D is unresolved. Germline assignment: CDR1 SQVTM and CDR2 ANQGSEA. V dropped 5 bases and J dropped 0 bases, with 11 bases sitting between them. The CDR3 runs 13 residues. CDR3 amino acids: CSVLSRSSYEQYF. DNA for the CDR3: TGCAGCGTTTTGTCCAGGAGCTCCTACGAGCAGTACTTC.

In its sample, this clonotype was seen many times. The rearrangement links TRBV6-5 to TRBJ2-7; possible D gene TRBD2, 5 bases. The V end was cut by 2 bases, the J end by 7 bases, with 15 bases between. The CDR3 loop spans 14 amino acids. Per germline, CDR1 MNHEY and CDR2 SVGAGI. The CDR3, as DNA: TGTGCCAGCAGTTACGTAGAGAGGGCGTATGAGCAGTACTTC. It translates to CASSYVERAYEQYF.

This clonotype was picked up many times. This chain links TRBV21-1 with TRBJ1-2; the table calls TRBD1, which could not be checked here. TRBV21-1 is a documented pseudogene. This CDR3 is built from 16 residues. In nucleotides, the CDR3 is TGTGCCAGCAGCAATAAGGGACCGGGGGTTAGGTATGGCTACACCTTC. It encodes CASSNKGPGVRYGYTF.

This clonotype was observed at least ten times. This rearrangement joins TRBV20-1 to TRBJ2-3; maybe TRBD2 (5 bases). Trimming stripped 8 bases from V and 2 bases from J, with 20 bases between. The germline V gene has CDR1 DFQATT and CDR2 SNEGSKA (reference sequence). The CDR3 is 15 amino acids. DNA for the CDR3: TGCAGTTCACAAACCCTCCAGCGGACCACAGATACGCAGTATTTT. Its protein product is CSSQTLQRTTDTQYF.

CDR3 in amino acids: CASSLGPRGRISYNSPLHF. As DNA, the CDR3 is TGTGCCAGCAGCTTAGGCCCCCGGGGACGAATCTCCTATAATTCACCCCTCCACTTT. V usage is TRBV11-2 and J usage is TRBJ1-6; a weak D match, TRBD1 (5 bases). The CDR3 runs 19 residues. The V end lost 1 base, the J end lost 0 bases, and 16 bases lay between the germline ends. Germline-derived CDR1 and CDR2 are SGHAT and FQNNGV.

The J gene is TRBJ2-5, the V gene TRBV20-1, with 12 bases that match TRBD2. Losses at the gene ends were 6 bases for V and 5 bases for J; bases not matched to a gene: 13. The CDR3 has 16 amino acids. Germline CDR1 reads DFQATT; CDR2 reads SNEGSKA (reference sequence). This CDR3 is CSAQRPSGRARETQYF. Written as DNA, the CDR3 is TGCAGTGCCCAGAGGCCTAGCGGGAGGGCCAGGGAGACCCAGTACTTC.